The clone carrying this T cell receptor (beta chain) was found a few times. The data were obtained in a study of T cells in Graves' hyperthyroidism and ophthalmopathy. CDR1 is MNHEY, CDR2 SVGAGI, per germline. The ends lost 0 bases at V and 4 bases at J; junction bases unmatched: 8. This CDR3 has 16 amino acids. The investigators amplified TCR beta CDR3 regions from RNA transcripts. First-round RT-PCR of the TCR CDR3 relied on the HTBI primer set. In TCRdb, the multiplex PCR reads were re-called with MiXCR into one record per CDR3 protein. This table has some 700,000 distinct CDR3 sequences, about 18% appearing once. A patient was excluded if there was uncontrolled infection, other autoimmune disease, pregnancy or lactation.

The clonotype comes from a man aged 50 to 60 with Graves' hyperthyroidism. The rearrangement links TRBV6-5 to TRBJ2-7, with 8 bases identical to TRBD1. Input material: blood. The CDR3 region has the DNA TGTGCCAGCAGTTACTCGGTTGGACAGGGTTTTTACGAGCAGTACTTC. It translates to CASSYSVGQGFYEQYF.